These T cell receptor beta chains were read from a single sample in a study of blood T cell repertoires in COVID-19. The protocol was immunoSEQ multiplex PCR, while the TCRdb copy is restricted to in-frame clones and leaves out a portion. The sample shows a few hundred thousand clones, roughly 86% of them seen only once. Sequencing was performed on peripheral blood. Source of these receptors: a man older than 75 with acute or convalescent COVID-19. Each CDR3 is given with its conserved first and last residue. D genes are given only for firm matches. Clone size is shown for a subset of rows, as once, few, many or a class of expanded clone.

j_call: TRBJ1-6
d_call: NA
clone_size: NA
v_call: TRBV5-1
cdr3_nt: TGCGCCAGCAGCTCCGCTCAATTGAACCTAGATTCACCCCTCCACTTT
cdr3_aa: CASSSAQLNLDSPLHF

j_call: TRBJ2-7
d_call: TRBD2
clone_size: NA
v_call: TRBV3-1/TRBV3-2
cdr3_nt: TGTGCCAGCAGCCAAAGTCCTAGCGGGGCCTCCTACGAGCAGTACTTC
cdr3_aa: CASSQSPSGASYEQYF

j_call: TRBJ1-2
d_call: NA
clone_size: NA
v_call: TRBV11-2
cdr3_nt: TGTGCCAGCAGCTCAAACTACTATGGCTACACCTTC
cdr3_aa: CASSSNYYGYTF

j_call: TRBJ1-5
d_call: NA
clone_size: once
v_call: TRBV12-3/TRBV12-4
cdr3_nt: TGTGCCAGCAGTTCGGGGTCGGCCCAGCATTTT
cdr3_aa: CASSSGSAQHF

j_call: TRBJ1-2
d_call: NA
clone_size: NA
v_call: TRBV20-1
cdr3_nt: TGCAGTGCTAGTAGCCCCAAGGAGGGCTACACCTTC
cdr3_aa: CSASSPKEGYTF

j_call: TRBJ1-6
d_call: NA
clone_size: NA
v_call: TRBV27
cdr3_nt: TGTGCCAGCAGTTTATGGGGCGGGGGCGGGGAGACCCTCCACTTT
cdr3_aa: CASSLWGGGGETLHF

j_call: TRBJ2-2
d_call: TRBD2
clone_size: few
v_call: TRBV19
cdr3_nt: TGTGCCAGTAGTATAGTAGCGGGAACCGGGGAGCTGTTTTTT
cdr3_aa: CASSIVAGTGELFF

j_call: TRBJ2-3
d_call: NA
clone_size: NA
v_call: TRBV5-1
cdr3_nt: TGCGCCAGCACCCCTGGAGTGAAAGCAGATACGCAGTATTTT
cdr3_aa: CASTPGVKADTQYF

j_call: TRBJ2-7
d_call: TRBD1
clone_size: NA
v_call: TRBV5-1
cdr3_nt: TGCGCCAGCAAGACGAGACAGGGCTCCTACGAGCAGTACTTC
cdr3_aa: CASKTRQGSYEQYF

j_call: TRBJ1-5
d_call: NA
clone_size: NA
v_call: TRBV2
cdr3_nt: TGTGCCAGCTCCCTACTGGGCAATCAGCCCCAGCATTTT
cdr3_aa: CASSLLGNQPQHF

j_call: TRBJ2-7
d_call: TRBD1
clone_size: few
v_call: TRBV12-3/TRBV12-4
cdr3_nt: TGTGCCAGCAGTTTAGACAGGGGACCTAGCCAGTACTTC
cdr3_aa: CASSLDRGPSQYF

j_call: TRBJ1-1
d_call: TRBD1
clone_size: NA
v_call: TRBV7-9
cdr3_nt: TGTGCCAGCAGCCCAACAGGGGTAGGGACTGAAGCTTTCTTT
cdr3_aa: CASSPTGVGTEAFF

j_call: TRBJ2-5
d_call: TRBD2
clone_size: once
v_call: TRBV24-1
cdr3_nt: TGTGCCACCAGTGACGGACTAGCGGGAAGGGCCCAGTACTTC
cdr3_aa: CATSDGLAGRAQYF

j_call: TRBJ2-7
d_call: NA
clone_size: NA
v_call: TRBV29-1
cdr3_nt: TGCAGCGTACGAGCTAGCCGCGACGAGCAGTACTTC
cdr3_aa: CSVRASRDEQYF

j_call: TRBJ2-7
d_call: NA
clone_size: NA
v_call: TRBV4-3
cdr3_nt: TGCGCCAGCAGCCAAGACGACAGATCCTACGAGCAGTACTTC
cdr3_aa: CASSQDDRSYEQYF

j_call: TRBJ2-1
d_call: NA
clone_size: few
v_call: TRBV4-1
cdr3_nt: TGCGCCAGCAGCCAAGTGGGCACCGAGCAGTTCTTC
cdr3_aa: CASSQVGTEQFF

j_call: TRBJ2-7
d_call: NA
clone_size: NA
v_call: TRBV6-6
cdr3_nt: TGTGCCAGCAGTAGGAGCGGCTCCTACGAGCAGTACTTC
cdr3_aa: CASSRSGSYEQYF

j_call: TRBJ1-1
d_call: NA
clone_size: few
v_call: TRBV5-8
cdr3_nt: TGTGCCAGCAGCTCTTTGGCCCTCACTGAAGCTTTCTTT
cdr3_aa: CASSSLALTEAFF

j_call: TRBJ1-5
d_call: NA
clone_size: NA
v_call: TRBV25-1
cdr3_nt: TGTGCCAGCAGCCAAACCATTGAGCAGCCCCAGCATTTT
cdr3_aa: CASSQTIEQPQHF

j_call: TRBJ2-3
d_call: NA
clone_size: NA
v_call: TRBV5-4
cdr3_nt: TGTGCCAGCAGCTTGGGGGGAGGTGGGTGGTCCCCAGATACGCAGTATTTT
cdr3_aa: CASSLGGGGWSPDTQYF

j_call: TRBJ2-1
d_call: NA
clone_size: NA
v_call: TRBV3-1/TRBV3-2
cdr3_nt: TGTGCCAGCAGCCAAAGATTGACGGGAGCCAATGAGCAGTTCTTC
cdr3_aa: CASSQRLTGANEQFF

j_call: TRBJ2-1
d_call: TRBD1
clone_size: NA
v_call: TRBV7-9
cdr3_nt: TGTGCCAGCAGCTCCGGGACAGGGGAGTATGAGCAGTTCTTC
cdr3_aa: CASSSGTGEYEQFF

j_call: TRBJ2-1
d_call: NA
clone_size: NA
v_call: TRBV7-9
cdr3_nt: TGTGCCAGCAGCTTAGCAAATCTTGACAGATACAATGAGCAGTTCTTC
cdr3_aa: CASSLANLDRYNEQFF

j_call: TRBJ1-5
d_call: NA
clone_size: NA
v_call: TRBV19
cdr3_nt: TGTGCCAGTAGTGTCCGGGAACAGCCCCAGCATTTT
cdr3_aa: CASSVREQPQHF

j_call: TRBJ1-2
d_call: NA
clone_size: NA
v_call: TRBV5-1
cdr3_nt: TGCGCCAGCAGCTCCCAAGCCACGGGGAGTGGCTACACCTTC
cdr3_aa: CASSSQATGSGYTF

j_call: TRBJ2-1
d_call: TRBD2
clone_size: NA
v_call: TRBV7-2
cdr3_nt: TGTGCCAGCAGCCCCCCCGCACTAGCGGGGGGGAGTGAGCAGTTCTTC
cdr3_aa: CASSPPALAGGSEQFF

j_call: TRBJ2-2
d_call: TRBD1
clone_size: NA
v_call: TRBV19
cdr3_nt: TGTGCCAGTAACAGGGGCGCTGGGGGCGGGGAGCTGTTTTTT
cdr3_aa: CASNRGAGGGELFF

j_call: TRBJ1-1
d_call: NA
clone_size: NA
v_call: TRBV5-1
cdr3_nt: TGCGCCAGCAGCCGGGAGGCGAACACTGAAGCTTTCTTT
cdr3_aa: CASSREANTEAFF

j_call: TRBJ2-1
d_call: NA
clone_size: NA
v_call: TRBV11-1
cdr3_nt: TGTGCCAGCAGCCACCCACAGGGTCCGAGAAATGAGCAGTTCTTC
cdr3_aa: CASSHPQGPRNEQFF

j_call: TRBJ2-7
d_call: NA
clone_size: NA
v_call: TRBV7-9
cdr3_nt: TGTGCCAGCAGCCCGGACATCTACGAGCAGTACTTC
cdr3_aa: CASSPDIYEQYF

j_call: TRBJ2-5
d_call: NA
clone_size: NA
v_call: TRBV28
cdr3_nt: TGTGCCAGCAGTTTCGTGTTACAAGAGACCCAGTACTTC
cdr3_aa: CASSFVLQETQYF